Following are 3 T cell receptor beta chains from one sample sequenced in a study of OX40 agonist ivuxolimab in advanced cancers. Sequencing was performed with immunoSEQ multiplex PCR; in TCRdb, only in-frame clones are kept and a portion is missing. This table holds some 80,000 clones, about nine tenths found once. This specimen consisted of CD4+ or CD8+ T cells sorted from blood, obtained in a trial of the OX40 agonist ivuxolimab. Receptors originate from an adult with an advanced solid tumor such as melanoma, head and neck, liver or kidney cancer.

The chain carries TRBV21-1 and TRBJ2-1; the tabulated D call, TRBD2, remains unverified against the DNA. TRBV21-1 is described as a pseudogene. The CDR3 runs 15 residues. For the CDR3, the DNA is TGTGCCAGCAGCAATACGGTTCCGCCGGACAATGAGCAGTTCTTC. Amino acids: CASSNTVPPDNEQFF.

The chain is built from TRBV9 and TRBJ2-2, with D unclear. Germline CDR1 is SGDLS and CDR2 is YYNGEE. This CDR3 has 14 amino acids. With 3 bases removed from V and 7 bases from J, the gap between germline ends came to 13 bases. CDR3: CASSATIPGGELFF. DNA for the CDR3: TGTGCCAGCAGCGCGACCATACCCGGCGGGGAGCTGTTTTTT. Filled out from reference TRBV9 and TRBJ2-2, the complete variable domain reads DSGVTQTPKHLITATGQRVTLRCSPRSGDLSVYWYQQSLDQGLQFLIQYYNGEERAKGNILERFSAQQFPDLHSELNLSSLELGDSALYFCASSATIPGGELFFGEGSRLTVL.

This rearrangement joins TRBV5-1 to TRBJ2-2; D is undetermined. The CDR3 length is 12 residues. The germline CDR1 and CDR2 sequences are SGHRS and YFSETQ. V lost 4 bases to trimming and J lost 1 base, with 2 bases between them. The CDR3 DNA follows: TGCGCCAGCAGCCAGAACACCGGGGAGCTGTTTTTT. Its protein product is CASSQNTGELFF.